Given below is one T cell receptor (beta chain) in context. The antigen remains unidentified. Each patient relapsed following autologous stem cell transplantation, and prior brentuximab vedotin exposure differed. When best responses were assessed, they were complete response, partial response or progressive disease. The CDR3 totals 15 residues. CDR1 is MNHNY, CDR2 SVGAGI, per germline (reference sequence). V was pared by 0 bases and J by 5 bases, with 11 bases between. This sample was taken from a study of PD-1 blockade in classical Hodgkin lymphoma. Points from the study as a whole: Researchers reported that CD4+ TCR diversity, though not CD8+, rose significantly by C4D1.

The table came from immunoSEQ multiplex PCR; TCRdb's copy has only in-frame clones and leaves some out. The sample carries about 110,000 clones, 80% to 90% recorded once. The TCR sequence derives from a human donor with classical Hodgkin lymphoma. This material consisted of peripheral blood mononuclear cells (PBMCs), taken before the second cycle of nivolumab. The chain joins TRBV6-6 to TRBJ1-3, with unresolved D. CDR3 protein: CASSYSTDPRNTIYF. CDR3 coding DNA: TGTGCCAGCAGTTACTCGACGGACCCTCGAAACACCATATATTTT.